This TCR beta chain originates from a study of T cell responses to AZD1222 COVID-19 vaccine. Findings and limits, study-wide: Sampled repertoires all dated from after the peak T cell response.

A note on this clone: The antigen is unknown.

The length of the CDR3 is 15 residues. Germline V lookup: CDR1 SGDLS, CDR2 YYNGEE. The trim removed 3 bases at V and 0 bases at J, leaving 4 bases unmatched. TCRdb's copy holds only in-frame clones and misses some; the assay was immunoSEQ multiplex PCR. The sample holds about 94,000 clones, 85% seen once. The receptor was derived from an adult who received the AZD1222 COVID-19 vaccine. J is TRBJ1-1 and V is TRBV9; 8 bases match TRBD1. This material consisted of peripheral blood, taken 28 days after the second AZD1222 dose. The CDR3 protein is CASSAQGAVNTEAFF. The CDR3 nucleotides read TGTGCCAGCAGCGCCCAGGGGGCAGTGAACACTGAAGCTTTCTTT.